These T cell receptor beta chains were read from a single sample in a study of cytomegalovirus exposure and HLA in healthy donors. Profiling relied on immunoSEQ multiplex PCR, and the TCRdb table lists in-frame clones only, not all of them. The sample gives under 150,000 clones, roughly 80% of which show up once; approximately 0.9% is in the top ten. Sequencing was performed on PBMCs. The receptors derive from an older woman in good health and CMV-seronegative. Both conserved end residues are part of each CDR3. The order of the fields is J gene, V gene, D gene, clone size, CDR3 protein, CDR3 DNA. A D gene is named only where the DNA matches it firmly. Clone size appears in some rows only: once, few, many, or a class for an expanded clone.

TRBJ1-2	TRBV5-1	-	-	CASSPQTGEGYTF	TGCGCCAGCAGCCCCCAGACCGGGGAGGGCTACACCTTC
TRBJ1-1	TRBV6-5	-	-	CASSSGRTEAFF	TGTGCCAGCAGTTCAGGGCGGACTGAAGCTTTCTTT
TRBJ2-1	TRBV5-1	TRBD2	-	CASSLGAGGPNNEQFF	TGCGCCAGCAGCCTAGGTGCGGGAGGGCCCAACAATGAGCAGTTCTTC
TRBJ2-1	TRBV4-1	-	-	CASSQDLGGLEEQFF	TGCGCCAGCAGCCAAGATCTTGGGGGCTTGGAGGAGCAGTTCTTC
TRBJ2-3	TRBV4-1	TRBD1	-	CASSPGQGADTQYF	TGCGCCAGCAGCCCCGGACAGGGGGCGGATACGCAGTATTTT
TRBJ2-3	TRBV7-9	TRBD2	-	CASSYGLAGGNTDTQYF	TGTGCCAGCAGCTACGGACTAGCGGGGGGGAACACAGATACGCAGTATTTT
TRBJ1-1	TRBV29-1	-	-	CSVEGPTDEAFF	TGCAGCGTTGAAGGGCCTACAGATGAAGCTTTCTTT
TRBJ2-5	TRBV7-9	TRBD2	-	CASSLAALAGGTVDF	TGTGCCAGCAGCTTAGCAGCACTAGCGGGGGGGACTGTGGACTTC
TRBJ2-3	TRBV9	-	-	CASSVWGAGGTDTQYF	TGTGCCAGCAGCGTATGGGGGGCGGGAGGCACAGATACGCAGTATTTT
TRBJ1-2	TRBV27	-	-	CASSFGGGNYGYTF	TGTGCCAGCAGTTTTGGCGGGGGTAACTATGGCTACACCTTC
TRBJ1-1	TRBV15	-	-	CATSRDSGGNTEAFF	TGTGCCACCAGCAGAGATAGCGGGGGGAACACTGAAGCTTTCTTT
TRBJ1-1	TRBV2	-	few	CASRRQLNTEAFF	TGTGCCAGCCGTCGCCAGTTGAACACTGAAGCTTTCTTT
TRBJ1-1	TRBV10-2	-	-	CASGRTPWDTEAFF	TGCGCCAGCGGCAGGACTCCCTGGGACACTGAAGCTTTCTTT
TRBJ1-2	TRBV6-1	-	-	CASSYTGAYGYTF	TGTGCCAGCAGTTATACAGGAGCCTATGGCTACACCTTC
TRBJ2-7	TRBV9	TRBD1	-	CASSAGGGGSYEQYF	TGTGCCAGCAGCGCAGGGGGCGGCGGATCCTACGAGCAGTACTTC
TRBJ1-5	TRBV28	-	-	CASSLEGSNQPQHF	TGTGCCAGCAGTTTAGAGGGTAGCAATCAGCCCCAGCATTTT
TRBJ2-7	TRBV27	TRBD2	-	CASSSTSGRADRTYEQYF	TGTGCCAGCAGTTCGACTAGCGGGAGGGCCGATCGTACCTACGAGCAGTACTTC
TRBJ2-2	TRBV5-1	TRBD2	-	CASSPGTSGGNTGELFF	TGCGCCAGCAGCCCGGGGACTAGCGGGGGAAACACCGGGGAGCTGTTTTTT
TRBJ2-1	TRBV6-5	TRBD2	-	CASSRLAGGGEQFF	TGTGCCAGCAGCAGACTAGCGGGGGGGGGTGAGCAGTTCTTC
TRBJ2-7	TRBV19	-	-	CASSIAGSNYEQYF	TGTGCCAGTAGTATAGCCGGGAGTAACTACGAGCAGTACTTC
TRBJ2-7	TRBV28	-	-	CASSLLDEQYF	TGTGCCAGCAGTTTATTAGACGAGCAGTACTTC
TRBJ2-5	TRBV18	TRBD1	-	CASSLRRTGGETQYF	TGTGCCAGCTCACTACGTAGGACAGGGGGTGAGACCCAGTACTTC
TRBJ2-1	TRBV19	-	once	CASIGAGGGGDEQFF	TGTGCCAGTATTGGGGCCGGGGGAGGAGGCGATGAGCAGTTCTTC
TRBJ2-7	TRBV6-5	TRBD1	-	CASSTQGAPTYEQYF	TGTGCCAGCAGCACACAGGGGGCCCCCACCTACGAGCAGTACTTC
TRBJ1-3	TRBV11-2	-	-	CASRALNSGNTIYF	TGTGCCAGCAGGGCCTTAAACTCTGGAAACACCATATATTTT
TRBJ1-1	TRBV2	-	-	CASSKPVNTEAFF	TGTGCCAGCAGCAAACCGGTGAACACTGAAGCTTTCTTT
TRBJ2-5	TRBV6-5	TRBD1	few	CASSRVGQGEETQYF	TGTGCCAGCAGTAGAGTCGGACAGGGTGAAGAGACCCAGTACTTC
TRBJ2-3	TRBV18	TRBD1	-	CASSPQRDRERGTQYF	TGTGCCAGCTCACCTCAAAGGGACAGGGAGAGAGGTACGCAGTATTTT
TRBJ2-3	TRBV5-1	TRBD2	few	CASSLEAGAGPSTDTQYF	TGCGCCAGCAGCTTGGAAGCCGGAGCGGGGCCCAGCACAGATACGCAGTATTTT
TRBJ1-5	TRBV7-5	-	few	CARSPGSLGPQHF	TGTGCCAGAAGCCCGGGGAGTCTCGGGCCCCAGCATTTT
TRBJ1-1	TRBV4-2	TRBD1	medium-sized	CASSQGKWTGAFF	TGTGCCAGCAGCCAAGGCAAGTGGACAGGGGCTTTCTTT
TRBJ2-1	TRBV7-8	TRBD2	-	CASSFPRGRGGGNEQFF	TGTGCCAGCAGCTTCCCAAGGGGGCGGGGGGGTGGAAATGAGCAGTTCTTC
TRBJ2-3	TRBV19	-	-	CASSTPVDTQYF	TGTGCCAGTAGTACTCCGGTGGATACGCAGTATTTT
TRBJ2-3	TRBV18	TRBD2	few	CASSLGGLAGAPDTQYF	TGTGCCAGCTCACTAGGTGGACTAGCGGGAGCCCCAGATACGCAGTATTTT
TRBJ2-2	TRBV4-2	-	once	CASSQGGQNTGELFF	TGTGCCAGCAGCCAAGGGGGACAGAACACCGGGGAGCTGTTTTTT
TRBJ2-3	TRBV9	TRBD1	once	CASTLAGGLGDTQYF	TGTGCCAGCACCCTAGCAGGGGGCCTTGGAGATACGCAGTATTTT
TRBJ2-3	TRBV5-1	TRBD2	-	CASYFSSGGTDTQYF	TGCGCCAGCTACTTTTCTAGCGGGGGCACAGATACGCAGTATTTT
TRBJ1-4	TRBV5-1	TRBD1	-	CASSLEGTGTEKLFF	TGCGCCAGCAGCTTGGAGGGGACAGGGACTGAAAAACTGTTTTTT
TRBJ1-1	TRBV2	TRBD1	-	CASSRTGGMNTEAFF	TGTGCCAGCAGTAGGACAGGGGGAATGAACACTGAAGCTTTCTTT
TRBJ2-1	TRBV7-3	TRBD2	-	CASSPTSGGAEQFF	TGTGCCAGCAGCCCGACTAGCGGGGGTGCTGAGCAGTTCTTC
TRBJ1-1	TRBV13	-	-	CASSPRGTPWGEAFF	TGTGCCAGCAGCCCTAGGGGGACACCGTGGGGTGAAGCTTTCTTT
TRBJ1-2	TRBV4-1	-	-	CASSPGPLLGTYGYTF	TGCGCCAGCAGCCCGGGACCTCTTCTCGGGACTTATGGCTACACCTTC
TRBJ1-1	TRBV10-3	-	-	CAISDGSLSEAFF	TGTGCCATCAGTGACGGGAGCTTGTCTGAAGCTTTCTTT
TRBJ2-7	TRBV27	TRBD1	-	CASSRDRPSYEQYF	TGTGCCAGCAGTCGGGACAGGCCCTCCTACGAGCAGTACTTC
TRBJ1-1	TRBV6-5	-	-	CASKVANTEAFF	TGTGCCAGCAAGGTAGCGAACACTGAAGCTTTCTTT
TRBJ1-1	TRBV6-5	-	once	CASSYSRGGTEAFF	TGTGCCAGCAGTTACTCAAGGGGTGGGACTGAAGCTTTCTTT
TRBJ1-1	TRBV15	-	-	CATSLTGSMNTEAFF	TGTGCCACCAGCTTAACAGGTTCAATGAACACTGAAGCTTTCTTT
TRBJ2-5	TRBV30	-	-	CAWSVLPGSETQYF	TGTGCCTGGAGTGTACTTCCAGGGTCAGAGACCCAGTACTTC
TRBJ1-1	TRBV10-3	-	once	CAISSPGGVREAFF	TGTGCCATCAGTTCCCCGGGGGGGGTTCGTGAAGCTTTCTTT
TRBJ1-1	TRBV28	-	-	CASSRGDGVEEAFF	TGTGCCAGCAGTCGCGGGGACGGGGTCGAGGAAGCTTTCTTT
TRBJ2-2	TRBV2	TRBD1	-	CASRGQGPGELFF	TGTGCCAGCAGAGGACAGGGGCCCGGGGAGCTGTTTTTT
TRBJ2-4	TRBV2	-	-	CASSENRVAKNIQYF	TGTGCCAGCAGTGAAAACCGGGTGGCCAAAAACATTCAGTACTTC
TRBJ2-5	TRBV7-9	-	-	CASSLGSGGETQYF	TGTGCCAGCAGCTTAGGTAGCGGAGGGGAGACCCAGTACTTC
TRBJ2-2	TRBV7-9	-	-	CASSLNSWPGELFF	TGTGCCAGCAGCTTAAATTCTTGGCCCGGGGAGCTGTTTTTT
TRBJ2-1	TRBV5-4	TRBD2	-	CASSTGLAGSYNEQFF	TGTGCCAGCAGCACGGGACTAGCGGGCTCCTACAATGAGCAGTTCTTC